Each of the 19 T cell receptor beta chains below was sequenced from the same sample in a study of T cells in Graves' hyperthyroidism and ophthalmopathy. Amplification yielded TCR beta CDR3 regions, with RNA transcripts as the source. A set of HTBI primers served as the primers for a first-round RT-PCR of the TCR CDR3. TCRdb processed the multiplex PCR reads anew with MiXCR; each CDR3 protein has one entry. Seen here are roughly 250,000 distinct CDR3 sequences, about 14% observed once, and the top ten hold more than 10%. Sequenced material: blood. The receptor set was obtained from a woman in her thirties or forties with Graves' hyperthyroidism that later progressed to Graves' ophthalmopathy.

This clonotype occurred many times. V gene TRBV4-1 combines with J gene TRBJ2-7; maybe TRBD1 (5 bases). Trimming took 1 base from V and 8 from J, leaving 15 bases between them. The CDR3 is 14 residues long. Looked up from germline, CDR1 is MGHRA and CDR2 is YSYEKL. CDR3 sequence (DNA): TGCGCCAGCAGCCAAGCTGACAGCCCCAACCAGCAGTACTTC. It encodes CASSQADSPNQQYF.

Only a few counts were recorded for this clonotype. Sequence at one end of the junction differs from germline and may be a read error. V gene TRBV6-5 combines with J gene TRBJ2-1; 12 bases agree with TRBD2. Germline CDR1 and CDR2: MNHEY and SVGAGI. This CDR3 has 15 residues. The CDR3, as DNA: TGTGCCAGCAGTTACTCGAAGCTAGCGGGAGGGCCACTCCTCTTC. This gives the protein CASSYSKLAGGPLLF.

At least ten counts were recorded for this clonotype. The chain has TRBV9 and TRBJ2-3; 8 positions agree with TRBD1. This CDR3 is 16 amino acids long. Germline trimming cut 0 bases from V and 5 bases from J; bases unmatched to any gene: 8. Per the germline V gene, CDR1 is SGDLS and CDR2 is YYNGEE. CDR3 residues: CASSVEQGDWGDTQYF. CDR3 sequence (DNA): TGTGCCAGCAGCGTAGAACAGGGGGATTGGGGAGATACGCAGTATTTT. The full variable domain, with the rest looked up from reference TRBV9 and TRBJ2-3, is DSGVTQTPKHLITATGQRVTLRCSPRSGDLSVYWYQQSLDQGLQFLIQYYNGEERAKGNILERFSAQQFPDLHSELNLSSLELGDSALYFCASSVEQGDWGDTQYFGPGTRLTVL.

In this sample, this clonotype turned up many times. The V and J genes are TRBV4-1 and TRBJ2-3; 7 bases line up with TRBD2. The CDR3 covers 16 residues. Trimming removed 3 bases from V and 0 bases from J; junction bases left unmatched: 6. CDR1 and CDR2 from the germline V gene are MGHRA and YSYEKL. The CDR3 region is CASSQGGRSSTDTQYF. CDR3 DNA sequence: TGCGCCAGCAGCCAGGGCGGGAGATCTAGCACAGATACGCAGTATTTT.

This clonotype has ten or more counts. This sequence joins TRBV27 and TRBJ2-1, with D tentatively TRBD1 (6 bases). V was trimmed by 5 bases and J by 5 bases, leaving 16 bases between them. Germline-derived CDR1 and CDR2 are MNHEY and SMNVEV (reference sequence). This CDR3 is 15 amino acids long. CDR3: CASSLYRAADNEQFF. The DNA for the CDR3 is TGTGCCAGCAGTCTTTACAGGGCAGCGGACAATGAGCAGTTCTTC.

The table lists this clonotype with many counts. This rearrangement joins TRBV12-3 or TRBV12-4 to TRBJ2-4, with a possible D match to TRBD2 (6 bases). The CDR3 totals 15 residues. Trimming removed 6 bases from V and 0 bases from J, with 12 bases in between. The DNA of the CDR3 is TGTGCCAGCAGAACCGGGGGAGTAGCCAAAAACATTCAGTACTTC. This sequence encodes CASRTGGVAKNIQYF.

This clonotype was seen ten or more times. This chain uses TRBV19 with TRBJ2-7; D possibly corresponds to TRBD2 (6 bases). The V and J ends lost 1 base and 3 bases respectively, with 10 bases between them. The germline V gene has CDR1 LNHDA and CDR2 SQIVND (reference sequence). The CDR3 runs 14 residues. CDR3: CASSIAGADYEQYF. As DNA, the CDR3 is TGTGCCAGTAGTATAGCGGGAGCAGACTACGAGCAGTACTTC.

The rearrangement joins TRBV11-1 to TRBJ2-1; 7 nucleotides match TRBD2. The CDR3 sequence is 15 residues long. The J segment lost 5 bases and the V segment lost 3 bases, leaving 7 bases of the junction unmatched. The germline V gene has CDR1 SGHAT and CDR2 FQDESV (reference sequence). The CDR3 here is CASSLFRTRDNEQFF. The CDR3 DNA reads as TGTGCCAGCAGCTTGTTTAGGACTAGGGACAATGAGCAGTTCTTC.

The DNA for the CDR3 is TGCGCCAGCAGCCCGAGCATGAACACTGAAGCTTTCTTT. Its protein is CASSPSMNTEAFF. The gene calls are TRBV4-1 and TRBJ1-1; D remains ambiguous. Germline CDR1 and CDR2: MGHRA and YSYEKL. The CDR3 contains 13 residues. The V gene lost 4 bases and the J gene lost 0 bases, with 6 bases spanning the gap.

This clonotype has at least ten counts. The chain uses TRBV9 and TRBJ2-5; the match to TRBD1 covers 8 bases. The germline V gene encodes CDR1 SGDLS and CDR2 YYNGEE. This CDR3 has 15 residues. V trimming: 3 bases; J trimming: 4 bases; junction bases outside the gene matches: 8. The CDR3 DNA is TGTGCCAGCAGCGAGGAGACAGGGGCAAGAGAGACCCAGTACTTC. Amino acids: CASSEETGARETQYF.

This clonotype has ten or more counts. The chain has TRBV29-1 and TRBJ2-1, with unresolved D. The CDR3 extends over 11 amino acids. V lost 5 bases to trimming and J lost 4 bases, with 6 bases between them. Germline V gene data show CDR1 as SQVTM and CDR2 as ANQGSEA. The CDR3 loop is CSVTSYNEQFF. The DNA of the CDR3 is TGCAGCGTTACAAGTTACAATGAGCAGTTCTTC.

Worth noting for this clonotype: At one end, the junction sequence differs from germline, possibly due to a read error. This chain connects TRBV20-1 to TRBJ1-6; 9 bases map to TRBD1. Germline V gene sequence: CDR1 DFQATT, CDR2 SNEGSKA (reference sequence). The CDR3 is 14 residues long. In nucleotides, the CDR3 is TGCAGTGCGACGGGGACAGGGAATAATTCACCCCCCCACTTT. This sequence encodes CSATGTGNNSPPHF.

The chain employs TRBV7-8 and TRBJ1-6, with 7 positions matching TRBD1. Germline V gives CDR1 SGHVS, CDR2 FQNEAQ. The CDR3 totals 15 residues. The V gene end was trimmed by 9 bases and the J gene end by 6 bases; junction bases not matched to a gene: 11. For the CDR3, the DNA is TGTGCCAGTTCTCCCGCCGGGACAGCTAATTCACCCCTCCACTTT. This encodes CASSPAGTANSPLHF.

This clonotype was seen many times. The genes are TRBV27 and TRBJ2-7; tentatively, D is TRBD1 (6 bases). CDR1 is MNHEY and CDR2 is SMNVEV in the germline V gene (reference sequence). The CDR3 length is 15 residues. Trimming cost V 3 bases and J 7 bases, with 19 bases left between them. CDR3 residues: CASSFRRGAGDEQYF. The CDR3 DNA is TGTGCCAGCAGTTTCCGCAGGGGAGCCGGTGATGAGCAGTACTTC.

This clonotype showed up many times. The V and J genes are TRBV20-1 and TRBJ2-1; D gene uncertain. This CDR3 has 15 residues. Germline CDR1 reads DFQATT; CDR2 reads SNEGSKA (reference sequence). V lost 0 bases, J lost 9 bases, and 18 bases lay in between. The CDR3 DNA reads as TGCAGTGCTAGAGATCTTTCGGCCCGAGGCGTTGAGCAGTTCTTC. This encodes CSARDLSARGVEQFF.

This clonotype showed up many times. This CDR3 reads CAISDSGRVTDTQYF. The DNA for the CDR3 is TGTGCCATCAGTGATAGCGGGAGGGTCACAGATACGCAGTATTTT. The rearrangement links TRBV10-3 to TRBJ2-3, with TRBD2 matching 11 bases. The CDR3 is 15 residues long. Germline CDR1 and CDR2: ENHRY and SYGVKD. The trim removed 3 bases at V and 2 bases at J, leaving 1 base unmatched.

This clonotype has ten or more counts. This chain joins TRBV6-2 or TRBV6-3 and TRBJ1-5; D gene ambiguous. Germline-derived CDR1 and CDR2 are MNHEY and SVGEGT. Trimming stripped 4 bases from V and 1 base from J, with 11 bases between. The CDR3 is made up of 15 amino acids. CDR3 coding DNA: TGTGCCAGCAGTTTAAAGGGAAACAGCAATCAGCCCCAGCATTTT. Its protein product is CASSLKGNSNQPQHF.

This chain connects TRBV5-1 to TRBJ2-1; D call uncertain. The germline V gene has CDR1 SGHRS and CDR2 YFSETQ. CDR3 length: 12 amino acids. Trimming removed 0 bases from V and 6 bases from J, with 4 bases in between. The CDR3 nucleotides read TGCGCCAGCAGCTTGGGCTTCAATGAGCAGTTCTTC. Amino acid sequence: CASSLGFNEQFF. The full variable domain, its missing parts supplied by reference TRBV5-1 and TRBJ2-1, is KAGVTQTPRYLIKTRGQQVTLSCSPISGHRSVSWYQQTPGQGLQFLFEYFSETQRNKGNFPGRFSGRQFSNSRSEMNVSTLELGDSALYLCASSLGFNEQFFGPGTRLTVL.

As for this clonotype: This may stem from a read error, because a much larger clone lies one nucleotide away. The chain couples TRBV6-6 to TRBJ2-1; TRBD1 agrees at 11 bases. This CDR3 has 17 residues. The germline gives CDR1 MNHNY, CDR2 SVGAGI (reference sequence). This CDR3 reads CASSYSGTGGYYNERFF. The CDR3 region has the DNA TGTGCCAGCAGTTACTCGGGGACAGGGGGTTACTACAATGAGCGGTTCTTC.